This T cell receptor (beta chain) emerged from a study of blood T cells in healthy people across ages. Findings and limits, study-wide: Unsorted PBMC input precluded a conclusive naive versus antigen-experienced comparison. Long-lived donors carried more naive CD4+ cells and greater diversity than aged donors.

All donors came from Russia, were Caucasian and healthy, and spanned ages roughly 6 to 95. Extraction of total RNA produced a minimum of 5 micrograms from each sample. Primers used in a second PCR of roughly 6 to 11 cycles were a sample-barcoded 5' primer and a J-beta primer mix. TCRdb processed the 5' RACE reads anew with MiXCR; each CDR3 protein has one entry. The sample records 1.5 million to 2 million distinct CDR3 sequences, 28% being singletons. The CDR3 runs to 12 residues. Germline lookup yields CDR1 SQVTM and CDR2 ANQGSEA. V was clipped by 4 bases and J by 7 bases, with 13 bases between them. About this clonotype: The antigen remains undetermined.

The gene calls are TRBV29-1 and TRBJ1-2, with D possibly being TRBD1 (6 bases). The receptor was derived from a woman younger than 45 in good health. Sequenced input: blood. CDR3 loop: CSVGSGASGYTF. The CDR3 DNA reads as TGCAGCGTTGGTTCAGGGGCTAGTGGCTACACCTTC.